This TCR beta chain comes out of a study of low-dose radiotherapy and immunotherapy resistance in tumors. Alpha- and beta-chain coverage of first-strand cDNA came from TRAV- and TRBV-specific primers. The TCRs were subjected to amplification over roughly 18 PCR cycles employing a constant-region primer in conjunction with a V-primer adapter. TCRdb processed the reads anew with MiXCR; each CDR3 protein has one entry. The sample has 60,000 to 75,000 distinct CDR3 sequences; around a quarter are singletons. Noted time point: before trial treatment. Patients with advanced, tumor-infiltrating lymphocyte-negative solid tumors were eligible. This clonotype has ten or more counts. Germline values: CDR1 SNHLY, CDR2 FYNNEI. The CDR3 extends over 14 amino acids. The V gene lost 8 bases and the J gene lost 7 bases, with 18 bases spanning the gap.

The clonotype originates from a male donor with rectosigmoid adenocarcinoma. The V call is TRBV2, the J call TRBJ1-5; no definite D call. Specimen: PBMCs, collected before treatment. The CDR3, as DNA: TGTGCCAGCCAAAAGGCAGTCGGGGAGCAGCCCCAGCATTTT. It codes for CASQKAVGEQPQHF.